This TCR beta chain is from a study of T cell repertoires in cytomegalovirus infection. One entry per CDR3 protein, called by TCRdb with MiXCR from the reads. The sample contains hundreds of thousands of distinct CDR3 sequences, roughly 23% of which appear only once. The CDR3 runs 14 residues. CDR1 and CDR2 from the germline V gene are SEHNR and FQNEAQ (reference sequence). Trimming cost V 3 bases and J 4 bases, with 11 bases left between them. This clonotype was seen a handful of times. Sequenced material: CD8+ T cells from PBMCs. The chain couples TRBV7-9 to TRBJ2-3; D is unclear. The sequence was collected from a human donor in good health (CMV status not recorded). Some clones in this sample may be carry-over from other donors' samples. The CDR3 coding sequence is TGTGCCAGCAGCTTTCAATCCGGTTCAGATACGCAGTATTTT. The encoded protein is CASSFQSGSDTQYF.